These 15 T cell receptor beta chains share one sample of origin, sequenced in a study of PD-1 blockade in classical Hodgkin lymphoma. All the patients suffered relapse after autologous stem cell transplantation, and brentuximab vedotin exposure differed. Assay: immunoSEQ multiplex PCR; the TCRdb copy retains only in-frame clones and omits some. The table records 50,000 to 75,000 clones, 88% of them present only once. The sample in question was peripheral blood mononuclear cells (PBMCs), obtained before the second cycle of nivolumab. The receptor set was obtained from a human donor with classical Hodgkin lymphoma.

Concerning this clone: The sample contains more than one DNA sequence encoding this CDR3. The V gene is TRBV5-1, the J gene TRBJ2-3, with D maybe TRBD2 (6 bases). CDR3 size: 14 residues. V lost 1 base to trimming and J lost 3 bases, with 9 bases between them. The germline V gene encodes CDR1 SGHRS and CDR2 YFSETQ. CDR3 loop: CASSLKGGTDTQYF. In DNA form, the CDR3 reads TGCGCCAGCAGCTTGAAGGGAGGTACAGATACGCAGTATTTT.

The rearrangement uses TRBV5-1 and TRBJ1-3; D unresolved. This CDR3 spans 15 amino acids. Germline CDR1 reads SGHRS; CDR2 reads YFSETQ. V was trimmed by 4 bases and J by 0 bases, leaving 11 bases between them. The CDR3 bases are TGCGCCAGCAGCCCGGCGGGCAGCTCTGGAAACACCATATATTTT. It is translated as CASSPAGSSGNTIYF. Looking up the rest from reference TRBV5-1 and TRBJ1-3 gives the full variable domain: KAGVTQTPRYLIKTRGQQVTLSCSPISGHRSVSWYQQTPGQGLQFLFEYFSETQRNKGNFPGRFSGRQFSNSRSEMNVSTLELGDSALYLCASSPAGSSGNTIYFGEGSWLTVV.

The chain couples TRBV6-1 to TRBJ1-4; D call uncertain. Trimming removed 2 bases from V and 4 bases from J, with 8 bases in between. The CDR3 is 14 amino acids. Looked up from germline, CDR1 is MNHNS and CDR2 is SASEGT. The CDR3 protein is CASSEPGLNEKLFF. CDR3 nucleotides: TGTGCCAGCAGTGAACCCGGTCTTAATGAAAAACTGTTTTTT.

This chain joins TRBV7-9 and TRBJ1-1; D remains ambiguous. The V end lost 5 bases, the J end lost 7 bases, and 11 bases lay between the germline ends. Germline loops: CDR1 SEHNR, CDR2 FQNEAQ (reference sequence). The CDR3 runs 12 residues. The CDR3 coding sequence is TGTGCCAGCAGCGACGTGGGATATGAAGCTTTCTTT. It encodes CASSDVGYEAFF. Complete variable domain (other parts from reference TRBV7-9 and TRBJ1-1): DTGVSQNPRHKITKRGQNVTFRCDPISEHNRLYWYRQTLGQGPEFLTYFQNEAQLEKSRLLSDRFSAERPKGSFSTLEIQRTEQGDSAMYLCASSDVGYEAFFGQGTRLTVV.

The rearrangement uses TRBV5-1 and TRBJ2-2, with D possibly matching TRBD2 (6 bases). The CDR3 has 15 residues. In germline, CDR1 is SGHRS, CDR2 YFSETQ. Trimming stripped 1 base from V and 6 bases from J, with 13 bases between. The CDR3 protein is CASSLRRAEAGELFF. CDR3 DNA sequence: TGCGCCAGCAGCTTGAGGAGGGCGGAGGCCGGGGAGCTGTTTTTT.

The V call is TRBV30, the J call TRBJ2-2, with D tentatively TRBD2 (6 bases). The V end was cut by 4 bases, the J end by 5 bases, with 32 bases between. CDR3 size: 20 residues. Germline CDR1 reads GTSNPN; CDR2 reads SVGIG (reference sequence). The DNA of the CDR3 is TGTGCCTGGATCGCGTTAGGGGCTCTAGAGGGGATTCGGGGGACCGGGGAGCTGTTTTTT. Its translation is CAWIALGALEGIRGTGELFF.

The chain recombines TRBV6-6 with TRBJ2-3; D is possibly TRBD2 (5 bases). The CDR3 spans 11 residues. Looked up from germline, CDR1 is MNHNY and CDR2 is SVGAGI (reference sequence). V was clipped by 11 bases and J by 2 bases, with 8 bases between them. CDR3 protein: CAAAVTDTQYF. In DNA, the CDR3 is TGTGCCGCAGCGGTCACAGATACGCAGTATTTT.

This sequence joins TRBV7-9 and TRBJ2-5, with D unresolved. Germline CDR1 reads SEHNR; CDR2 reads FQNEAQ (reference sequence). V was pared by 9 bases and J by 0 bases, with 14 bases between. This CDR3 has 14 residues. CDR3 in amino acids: CASAYRLDQETQYF. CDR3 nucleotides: TGTGCCAGTGCCTACCGTCTTGACCAAGAGACCCAGTACTTC.

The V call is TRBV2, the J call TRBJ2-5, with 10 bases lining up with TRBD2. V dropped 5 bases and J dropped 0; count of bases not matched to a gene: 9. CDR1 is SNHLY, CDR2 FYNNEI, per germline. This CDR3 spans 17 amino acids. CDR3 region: CASSPRTSGWYQETQYF. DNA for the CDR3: TGTGCCAGCAGTCCTCGGACTAGCGGTTGGTACCAAGAGACCCAGTACTTC.

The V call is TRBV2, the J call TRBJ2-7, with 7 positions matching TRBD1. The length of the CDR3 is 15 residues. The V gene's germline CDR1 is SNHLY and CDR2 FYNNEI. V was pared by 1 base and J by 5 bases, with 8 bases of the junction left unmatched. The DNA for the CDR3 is TGTGCCAGCAGTGAAGGGGACAGCCCCTGGGACGAGCAGTACTTC. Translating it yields CASSEGDSPWDEQYF. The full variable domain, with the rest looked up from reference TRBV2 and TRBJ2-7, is EPEVTQTPSHQVTQMGQEVILRCVPISNHLYFYWYRQILGQKVEFLVSFYNNEISEKSEIFDDQFSVERPDGSNFTLKIRSTKLEDSAMYFCASSEGDSPWDEQYFGPGTRLTVT.

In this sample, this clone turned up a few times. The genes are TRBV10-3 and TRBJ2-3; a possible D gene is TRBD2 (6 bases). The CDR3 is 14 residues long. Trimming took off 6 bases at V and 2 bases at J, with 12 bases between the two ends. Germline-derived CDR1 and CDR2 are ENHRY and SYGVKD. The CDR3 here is CAIRSAGYTDTQYF. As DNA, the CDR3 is TGTGCCATCAGGTCCGCGGGGTACACAGATACGCAGTATTTT.

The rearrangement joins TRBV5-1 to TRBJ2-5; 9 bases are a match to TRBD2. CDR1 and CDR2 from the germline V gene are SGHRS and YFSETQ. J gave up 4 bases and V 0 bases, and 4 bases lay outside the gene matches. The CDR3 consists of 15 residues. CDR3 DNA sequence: TGCGCCAGCAGCTTGGAAGCGGGGGGATCAGAGACCCAGTACTTC. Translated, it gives CASSLEAGGSETQYF.

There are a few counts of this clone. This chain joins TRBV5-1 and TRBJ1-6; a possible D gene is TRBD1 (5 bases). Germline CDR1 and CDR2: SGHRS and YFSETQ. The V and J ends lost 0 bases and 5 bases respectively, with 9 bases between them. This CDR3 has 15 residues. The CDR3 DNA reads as TGCGCCAGCAGCTTGGTACAGGTTAATAATTCACCCCTCCACTTT. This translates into CASSLVQVNNSPLHF.

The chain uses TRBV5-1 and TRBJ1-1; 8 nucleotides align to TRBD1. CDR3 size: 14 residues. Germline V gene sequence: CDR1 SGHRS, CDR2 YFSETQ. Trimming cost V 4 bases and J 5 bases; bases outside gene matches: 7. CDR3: CASSAQGVGTEAFF. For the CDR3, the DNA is TGCGCCAGCAGCGCACAGGGGGTAGGGACTGAAGCTTTCTTT.

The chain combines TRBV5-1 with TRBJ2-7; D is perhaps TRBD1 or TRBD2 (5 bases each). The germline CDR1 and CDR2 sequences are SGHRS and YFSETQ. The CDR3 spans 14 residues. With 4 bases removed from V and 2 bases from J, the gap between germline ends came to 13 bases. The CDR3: CASSMGEVTYEQYF. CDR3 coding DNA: TGCGCCAGCAGCATGGGGGAAGTAACCTACGAGCAGTACTTC.